The next 14 T cell receptor beta chains were all read from a single sample in a study of blood T cell repertoires in COVID-19. Clones were read by immunoSEQ multiplex PCR, and TCRdb kept only the in-frame ones, dropping some. Of 200,000 to 300,000 clones listed, under 85% are singletons. Sequenced material: peripheral blood. These receptors were collected from a human donor in a cohort sampled during active COVID-19.

The chain couples TRBV6-5 to TRBJ1-5, with 8 bases lining up with TRBD1. The CDR3 runs 15 residues. Germline CDR1 and CDR2: MNHEY and SVGAGI. V lost 4 bases to trimming and J lost 7 bases; unmatched junction nucleotides: 9. The CDR3 sequence is CASSSTGGGGQPQHF. As DNA, the CDR3 is TGTGCCAGCAGTTCCACAGGGGGTGGTGGCCAGCCCCAGCATTTT.

The chain recombines TRBV15 with TRBJ1-3, with TRBD1 matching over 10 bases. The length of the CDR3 is 15 residues. The germline V gene encodes CDR1 LNHNV and CDR2 YYDKDF (reference sequence). V was pared by 3 bases and J by 3 bases, with 2 bases of the junction left unmatched. In DNA form, the CDR3 reads TGTGCCACCAGCAGGGACAGGGGGAATGGAAACACCATATATTTT. It codes for CATSRDRGNGNTIYF.

This sequence joins TRBV28 and TRBJ2-3; 11 positions match TRBD2. Germline V lookup: CDR1 MDHEN, CDR2 SYDVKM. The CDR3 is 16 amino acids. The V gene end was trimmed by 7 bases and the J gene end by 2 bases; junction bases not matched to a gene: 8. Here the CDR3 reads CASNGLAGGHTDTQYF. CDR3 nucleotides: TGTGCCAGCAACGGGCTAGCGGGAGGACACACAGATACGCAGTATTTT.

This clone was seen only once. The V and J genes are TRBV2 and TRBJ1-3; D is undetermined. This CDR3 is built from 16 residues. V lost 4 bases, J lost 7 bases, and 20 bases lay in between. In germline, CDR1 is SNHLY, CDR2 FYNNEI. This CDR3 is CASSVIPGNPRNTIYF. DNA for the CDR3: TGTGCCAGCAGTGTAATACCCGGGAACCCAAGGAACACCATATATTTT.

This chain uses TRBV12-2 with TRBJ2-3; the table names TRBD2, a call not compared with the DNA. TRBV12-2 is a pseudogene locus. This CDR3 is built from 16 residues. CDR3 sequence reads: CASRFLLGGGTDTQYF. CDR3 in DNA: TGTGCAAGTCGCTTTCTCCTTGGCGGGGGCACAGATACGCAGTATTTT.

In its sample, this clone was seen once. CDR3 in amino acids: CASSIPGGKLFF. In DNA, the CDR3 is TGTGCCAGTAGTATTCCCGGGGGAAAACTGTTTTTT. The chain is built from TRBV19 and TRBJ1-4, with a tentative D call TRBD1 (5 bases). The germline CDR1 and CDR2 sequences are LNHDA and SQIVND (reference sequence). Trimming cost V 3 bases and J 10 bases, with 9 bases left between them. The CDR3 sequence is 12 residues long.

This chain connects TRBV5-1 to TRBJ1-4; perhaps TRBD1 as D (5 bases). This CDR3 is built from 16 residues. Trimming left V 1 base short and J 4 bases short, with 14 bases between. Germline CDR1 reads SGHRS; CDR2 reads YFSETQ. The CDR3 sequence is CASSLRPGQGNEKLFF. The CDR3 nucleotides are TGCGCCAGCAGCTTGCGTCCGGGTCAGGGTAATGAAAAACTGTTTTTT.

The chain combines TRBV11-2 with TRBJ2-5, with a possible D match to TRBD1 (6 bases). CDR3 length equals 14 residues. Trimming took off 3 bases at V and 5 bases at J, with 13 bases between the two ends. Per germline, CDR1 SGHAT and CDR2 FQNNGV. This chain's CDR3 is CASSFEGGFETQYF. Here the CDR3 DNA reads TGTGCCAGCAGCTTTGAAGGGGGTTTCGAGACCCAGTACTTC.

This sequence joins TRBV25-1 and TRBJ1-3; 7 nucleotides agree with TRBD1. The CDR3 is made up of 14 amino acids. The J segment lost 4 bases and the V segment lost 3 bases, leaving 3 bases of the junction unmatched. Germline V gene lookup returns CDR1 MGHDK and CDR2 SYGVNS. The CDR3 reads CASSETGRGNTIYF. The CDR3 DNA reads as TGTGCCAGCAGTGAGACAGGGCGGGGAAACACCATATATTTT.

The V and J genes are TRBV24-1 and TRBJ2-1; 12 bases agree with TRBD2. Per the germline V gene, CDR1 is KGHDR and CDR2 is SFDVKD. The CDR3 covers 16 residues. Trimming took 5 bases from V and 7 from J; bases not matched to a gene: 8. The CDR3 region is CATSAPTSGRLNEQFF. Here the CDR3 DNA reads TGTGCCACCAGTGCCCCGACTAGCGGGAGACTAAATGAGCAGTTCTTC.

The rearrangement links TRBV15 to TRBJ1-5, with 8 bases identical to TRBD1. The CDR3 is 15 amino acids. Germline V CDR1 and CDR2: LNHNV, YYDKDF (reference sequence). The J segment lost 7 bases and the V segment lost 1 base, leaving 6 bases of the junction unmatched. The CDR3 region is CATSRAQGAGQPQHF. The CDR3, as DNA: TGTGCCACCAGCAGAGCCCAGGGGGCAGGGCAGCCCCAGCATTTT.

V and J are TRBV10-3 and TRBJ2-2; no firm D call. V lost 3 bases to trimming and J lost 7 bases, with 6 bases between them. The germline gives CDR1 ENHRY, CDR2 SYGVKD. The CDR3 contains 12 residues. Written as DNA, the CDR3 is TGTGCCATCAGTGAAACTTACGGGGAGCTGTTTTTT. This translates into CAISETYGELFF.

V gene TRBV5-1 combines with J gene TRBJ2-2; 12 bases map to TRBD2. The CDR3 totals 17 residues. Trimming took 4 bases from V and 2 from J; bases not matched to a gene: 6. CDR1 is SGHRS, CDR2 YFSETQ, per germline. The CDR3 DNA is TGCGCCAGCAGCCTAGGACTAGCGGGGAGTAACACCGGGGAGCTGTTTTTT. Its protein product is CASSLGLAGSNTGELFF.

This clone was observed once. The gene calls are TRBV12-3 or TRBV12-4 and TRBJ1-1; TRBD1 agrees at 7 bases. The ends lost 8 bases at V and 7 bases at J; junction bases unmatched: 4. The length of the CDR3 is 11 residues. The DNA of the CDR3 is TGTGCCAGCTCCCGGGACAGTGAAGCTTTCTTT. It codes for CASSRDSEAFF.